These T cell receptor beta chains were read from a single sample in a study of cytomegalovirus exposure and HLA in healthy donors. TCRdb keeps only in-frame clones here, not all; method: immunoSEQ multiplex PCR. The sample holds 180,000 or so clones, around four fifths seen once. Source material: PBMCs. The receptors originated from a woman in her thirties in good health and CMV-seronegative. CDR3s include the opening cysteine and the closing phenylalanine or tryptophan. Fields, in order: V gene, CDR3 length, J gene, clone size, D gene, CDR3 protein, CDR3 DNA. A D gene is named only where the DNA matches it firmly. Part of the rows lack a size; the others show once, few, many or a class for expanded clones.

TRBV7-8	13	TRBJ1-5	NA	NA	CASSRNFLQPQHF	TGTGCCAGCAGCCGAAACTTCCTTCAGCCCCAGCATTTT
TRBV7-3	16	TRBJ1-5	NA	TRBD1	CASRPTWTGGEEPQHF	TGTGCCAGCAGACCTACCTGGACAGGGGGCGAGGAGCCCCAGCATTTT
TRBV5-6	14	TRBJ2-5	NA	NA	CASSLVLAKETQYF	TGTGCCAGCAGCTTGGTACTAGCTAAAGAGACCCAGTACTTC
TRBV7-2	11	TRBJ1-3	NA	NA	CAIRFGNTIYF	TGTGCCATACGGTTCGGAAACACCATATATTTT
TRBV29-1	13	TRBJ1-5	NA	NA	CSVARGSNQPQHF	TGCAGCGTTGCCAGGGGCTCTAATCAGCCCCAGCATTTT
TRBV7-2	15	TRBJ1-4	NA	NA	CASSLSQGGGEKLFF	TGTGCCAGCAGCTTAAGTCAGGGAGGCGGTGAAAAACTGTTTTTT
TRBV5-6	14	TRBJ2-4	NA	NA	CASSLIETKNIQYF	TGTGCCAGCAGCTTGATTGAGACCAAAAACATTCAGTACTTC
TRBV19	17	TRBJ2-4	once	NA	CASSGPPRGLAKNIQYF	TGTGCCAGTAGTGGCCCTCCCCGGGGACTAGCCAAAAACATTCAGTACTTC
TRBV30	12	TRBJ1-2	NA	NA	CAWSVAGNGYTF	TGTGCCTGGAGTGTGGCAGGTAATGGCTACACCTTC
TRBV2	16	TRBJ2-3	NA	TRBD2	CASSFQDRGGSDTQYF	TGTGCCAGCAGCTTTCAAGACCGGGGGGGATCAGATACGCAGTATTTT
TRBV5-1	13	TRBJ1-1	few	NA	CASSREGNTEAFF	TGCGCCAGCAGCCGAGAGGGGAACACTGAAGCTTTCTTT
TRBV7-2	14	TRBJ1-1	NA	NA	CASSLGVVNTEAFF	TGTGCCAGCAGCTTAGGCGTGGTGAACACTGAAGCTTTCTTT
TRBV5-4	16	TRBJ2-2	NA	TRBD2	CASSLSSSGGTGELFF	TGTGCCAGCAGCTTGAGCTCTAGCGGGGGTACCGGGGAGCTGTTTTTT
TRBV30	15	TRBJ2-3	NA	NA	CAWSTSRGGRDTQYF	TGTGCCTGGAGTACCTCCCGCGGGGGCCGGGATACGCAGTATTTT
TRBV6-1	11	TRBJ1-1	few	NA	CASQMNTEAFF	TGTGCCAGTCAGATGAACACTGAAGCTTTCTTT
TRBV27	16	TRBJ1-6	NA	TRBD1	CASSLPGTGGSSPLHF	TGTGCCAGCAGTTTACCCGGGACAGGGGGCTCTTCACCCCTCCACTTT
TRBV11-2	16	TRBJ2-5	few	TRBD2	CASRDLAGGRRETQYF	TGTGCCAGCAGGGATCTAGCGGGGGGCCGGCGGGAGACCCAGTACTTC